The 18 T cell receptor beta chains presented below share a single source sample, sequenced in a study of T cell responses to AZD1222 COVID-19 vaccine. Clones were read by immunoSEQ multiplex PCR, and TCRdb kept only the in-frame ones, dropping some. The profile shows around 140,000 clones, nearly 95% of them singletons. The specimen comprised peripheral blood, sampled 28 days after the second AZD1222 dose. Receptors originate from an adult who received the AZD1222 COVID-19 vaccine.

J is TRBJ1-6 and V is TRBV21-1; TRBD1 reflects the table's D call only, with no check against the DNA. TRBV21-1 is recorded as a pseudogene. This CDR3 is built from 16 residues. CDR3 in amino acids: CASSKNGDSRISPLHF. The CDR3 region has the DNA TGTGCCAGCAGCAAAAATGGGGACAGTAGGATATCACCCCTCCACTTT.

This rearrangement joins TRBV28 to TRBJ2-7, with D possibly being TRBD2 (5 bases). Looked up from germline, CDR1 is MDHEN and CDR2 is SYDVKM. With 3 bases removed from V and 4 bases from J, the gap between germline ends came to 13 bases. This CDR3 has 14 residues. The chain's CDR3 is CASSFQAEVYEQYF. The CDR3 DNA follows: TGTGCCAGCAGTTTCCAAGCGGAGGTGTACGAGCAGTACTTC.

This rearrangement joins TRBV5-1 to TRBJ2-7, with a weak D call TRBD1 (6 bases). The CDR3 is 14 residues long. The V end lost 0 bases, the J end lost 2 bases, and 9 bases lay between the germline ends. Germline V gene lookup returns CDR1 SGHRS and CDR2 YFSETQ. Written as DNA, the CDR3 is TGCGCCAGCAGCTTGGAGGGACAAGCCTACGAGCAGTACTTC. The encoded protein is CASSLEGQAYEQYF.

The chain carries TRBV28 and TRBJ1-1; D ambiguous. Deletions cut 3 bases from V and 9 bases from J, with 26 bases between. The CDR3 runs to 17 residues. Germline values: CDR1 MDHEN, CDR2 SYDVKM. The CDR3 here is CASSLTGGRVSGGQAFF. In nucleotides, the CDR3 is TGTGCCAGCAGTTTGACCGGTGGCCGTGTGTCAGGTGGTCAAGCTTTCTTT.

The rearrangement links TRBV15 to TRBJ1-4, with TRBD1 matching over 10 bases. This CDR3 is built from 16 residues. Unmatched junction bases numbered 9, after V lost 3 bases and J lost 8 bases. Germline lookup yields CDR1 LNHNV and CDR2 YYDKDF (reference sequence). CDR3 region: CATSRFLGTGVEKLFF. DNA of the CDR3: TGTGCCACCAGCAGGTTCCTCGGGACAGGGGTCGAAAAACTGTTTTTT.

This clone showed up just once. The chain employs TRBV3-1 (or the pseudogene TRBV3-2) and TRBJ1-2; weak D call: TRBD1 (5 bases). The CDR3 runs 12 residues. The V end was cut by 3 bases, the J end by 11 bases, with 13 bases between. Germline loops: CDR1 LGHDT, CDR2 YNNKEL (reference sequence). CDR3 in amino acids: CASSQDNRRYTF. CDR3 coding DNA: TGTGCCAGCAGCCAGGACAACAGAAGGTACACCTTC.

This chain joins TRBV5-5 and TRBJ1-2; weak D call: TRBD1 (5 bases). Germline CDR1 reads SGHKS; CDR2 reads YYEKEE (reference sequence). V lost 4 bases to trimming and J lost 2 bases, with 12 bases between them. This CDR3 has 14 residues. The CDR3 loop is CASSSGGSNYGYTF. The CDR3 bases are TGTGCCAGCAGCAGTGGGGGGTCCAACTATGGCTACACCTTC.

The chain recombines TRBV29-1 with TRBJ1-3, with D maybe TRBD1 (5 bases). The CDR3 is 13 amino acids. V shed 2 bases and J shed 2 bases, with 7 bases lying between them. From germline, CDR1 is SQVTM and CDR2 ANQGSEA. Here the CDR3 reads CSVEKGTGNTIYF. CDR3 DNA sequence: TGCAGCGTTGAAAAGGGGACTGGAAACACCATATATTTT.

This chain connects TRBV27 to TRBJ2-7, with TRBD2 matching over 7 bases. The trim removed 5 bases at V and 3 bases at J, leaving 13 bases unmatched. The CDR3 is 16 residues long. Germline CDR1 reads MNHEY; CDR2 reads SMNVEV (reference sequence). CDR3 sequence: CASSPGGRVRNYEQYF. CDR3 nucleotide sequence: TGTGCCAGCAGTCCGGGAGGCCGGGTCAGGAACTACGAGCAGTACTTC.

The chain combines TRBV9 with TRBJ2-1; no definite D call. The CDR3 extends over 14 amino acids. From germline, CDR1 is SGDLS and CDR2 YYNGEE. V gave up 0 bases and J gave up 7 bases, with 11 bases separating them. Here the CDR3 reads CASSVDRDSNEQFF. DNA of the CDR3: TGTGCCAGCAGCGTAGATAGGGATTCGAATGAGCAGTTCTTC.

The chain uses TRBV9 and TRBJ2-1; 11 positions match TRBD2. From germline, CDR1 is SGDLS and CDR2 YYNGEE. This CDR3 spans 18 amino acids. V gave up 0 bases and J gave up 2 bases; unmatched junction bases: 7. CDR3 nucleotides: TGTGCCAGCAGCGTAGAAGATAGCGGGAGGGTTACCTACAATGAGCAGTTCTTC. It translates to CASSVEDSGRVTYNEQFF. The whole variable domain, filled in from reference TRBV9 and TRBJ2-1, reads DSGVTQTPKHLITATGQRVTLRCSPRSGDLSVYWYQQSLDQGLQFLIQYYNGEERAKGNILERFSAQQFPDLHSELNLSSLELGDSALYFCASSVEDSGRVTYNEQFFGPGTRLTVL.

The CDR3 loop is CASREDGKNTEAFF. CDR3 bases: TGTGCCAGCAGAGAGGACGGTAAGAACACTGAAGCTTTCTTT. V and J are TRBV13 and TRBJ1-1; unclear D gene. Germline CDR1 is PRHDT and CDR2 is FYEKMQ (reference sequence). Trimming stripped 6 bases from V and 1 base from J, with 12 bases between. CDR3 size: 14 residues.

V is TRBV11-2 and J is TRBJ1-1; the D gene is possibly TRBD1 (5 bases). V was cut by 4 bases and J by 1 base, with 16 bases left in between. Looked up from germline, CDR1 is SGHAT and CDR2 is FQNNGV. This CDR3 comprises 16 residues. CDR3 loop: CASSSVSITGNTEAFF. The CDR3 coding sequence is TGTGCCAGCAGCTCCGTTTCTATCACAGGGAACACTGAAGCTTTCTTT.

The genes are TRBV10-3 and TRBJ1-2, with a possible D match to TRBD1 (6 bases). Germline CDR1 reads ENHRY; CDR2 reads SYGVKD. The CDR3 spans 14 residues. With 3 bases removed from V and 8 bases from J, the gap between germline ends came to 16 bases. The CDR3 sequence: CAISDSGPGDGYTF. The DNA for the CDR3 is TGTGCCATCAGTGATTCGGGACCAGGGGACGGCTACACCTTC.

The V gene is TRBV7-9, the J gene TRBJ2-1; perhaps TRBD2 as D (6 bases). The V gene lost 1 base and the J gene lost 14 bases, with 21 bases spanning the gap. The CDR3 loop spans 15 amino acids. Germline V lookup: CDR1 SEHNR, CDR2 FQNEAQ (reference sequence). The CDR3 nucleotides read TGTGCCAGCAGCTTAGAATCGGGACCTAGGGGCGGGGAGTTCTTC. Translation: CASSLESGPRGGEFF.

CDR3 sequence (DNA): TGCGCCAGCAGTGCCGACTCAGAGAGGGGTGAGACCCAGTACTTC. Residues: CASSADSERGETQYF. This rearrangement joins TRBV10-1 to TRBJ2-5, with D perhaps given as TRBD1 or TRBD2 (5 bases each). CDR1 and CDR2 (germline): WNHNN, SYGVQD (reference sequence). Deletions cut 4 bases from V and 5 bases from J, with 17 bases between. CDR3 size: 15 residues.

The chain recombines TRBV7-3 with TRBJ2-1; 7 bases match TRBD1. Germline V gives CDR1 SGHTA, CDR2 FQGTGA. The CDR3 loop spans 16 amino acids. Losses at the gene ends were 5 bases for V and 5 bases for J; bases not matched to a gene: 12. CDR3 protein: CASSQPGTVRDNEQFF. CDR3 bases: TGTGCCAGCAGCCAGCCCGGGACAGTTAGAGACAATGAGCAGTTCTTC. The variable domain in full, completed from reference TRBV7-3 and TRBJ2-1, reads GAGVSQTPSNKVTEKGKYVELRCDPISGHTALYWYRQSLGQGPEFLIYFQGTGAADDSGLPNDRFFAVRPEGSVSTLKIQRTERGDSAVYLCASSQPGTVRDNEQFFGPGTRLTVL.

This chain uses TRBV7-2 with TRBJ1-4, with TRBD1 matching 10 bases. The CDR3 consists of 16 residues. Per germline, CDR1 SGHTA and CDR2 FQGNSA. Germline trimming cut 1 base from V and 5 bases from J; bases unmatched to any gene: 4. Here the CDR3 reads CASSLGGGQGNEKLFF. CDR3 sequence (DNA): TGTGCCAGCAGCTTAGGCGGGGGACAGGGGAATGAAAAACTGTTTTTT.